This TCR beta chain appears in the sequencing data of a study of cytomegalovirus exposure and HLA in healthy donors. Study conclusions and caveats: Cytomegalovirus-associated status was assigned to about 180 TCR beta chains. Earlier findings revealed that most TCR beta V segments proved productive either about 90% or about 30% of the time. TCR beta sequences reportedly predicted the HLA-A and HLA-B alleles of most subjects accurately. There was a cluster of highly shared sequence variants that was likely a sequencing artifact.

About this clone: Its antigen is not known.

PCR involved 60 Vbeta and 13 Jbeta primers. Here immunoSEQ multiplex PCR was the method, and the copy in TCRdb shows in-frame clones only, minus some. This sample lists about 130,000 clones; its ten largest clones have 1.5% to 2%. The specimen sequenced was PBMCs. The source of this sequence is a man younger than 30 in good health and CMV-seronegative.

CDR3 coding DNA: TGTGCCAGTCAAAGTCCCAGGGCCGCTGCACCCTACGAGCAGTACTTC. Its protein is CASQSPRAAAPYEQYF. V and J are TRBV28 and TRBJ2-7; D perhaps matches TRBD1 (5 bases). CDR3 length: 16 residues. The V end lost 9 bases, the J end lost 2 bases, and 23 bases lay between the germline ends. Looked up from germline, CDR1 is MDHEN and CDR2 is SYDVKM.